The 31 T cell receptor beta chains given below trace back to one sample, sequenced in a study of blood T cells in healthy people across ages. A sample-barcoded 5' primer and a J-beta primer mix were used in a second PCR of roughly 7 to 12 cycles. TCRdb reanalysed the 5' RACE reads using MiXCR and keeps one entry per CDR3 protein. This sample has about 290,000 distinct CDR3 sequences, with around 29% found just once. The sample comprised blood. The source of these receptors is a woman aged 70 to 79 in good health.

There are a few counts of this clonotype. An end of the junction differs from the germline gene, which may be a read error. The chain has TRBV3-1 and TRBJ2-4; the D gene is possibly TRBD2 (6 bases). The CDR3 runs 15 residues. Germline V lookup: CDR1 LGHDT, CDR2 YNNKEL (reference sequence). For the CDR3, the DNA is TGTGCTAGCAGCCACCTTCTTAGCGGAGAAAACATTCAGTACTTC. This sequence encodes CASSHLLSGENIQYF.

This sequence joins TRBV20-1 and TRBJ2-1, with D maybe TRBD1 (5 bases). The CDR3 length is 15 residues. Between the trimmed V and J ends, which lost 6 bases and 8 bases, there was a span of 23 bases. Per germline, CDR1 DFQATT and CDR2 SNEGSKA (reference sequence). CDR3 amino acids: CSAPQGFGKWHEQFF. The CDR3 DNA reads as TGCAGTGCCCCCCAGGGTTTTGGGAAATGGCATGAGCAGTTCTTC.

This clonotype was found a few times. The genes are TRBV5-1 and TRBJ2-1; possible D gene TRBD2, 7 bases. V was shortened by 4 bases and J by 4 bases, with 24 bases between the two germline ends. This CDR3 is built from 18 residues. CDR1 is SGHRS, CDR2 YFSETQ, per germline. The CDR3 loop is CASSPRGASGAKYNEQFF. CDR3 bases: TGCGCCAGCAGCCCACGGGGGGCTAGCGGAGCTAAATACAATGAGCAGTTCTTC.

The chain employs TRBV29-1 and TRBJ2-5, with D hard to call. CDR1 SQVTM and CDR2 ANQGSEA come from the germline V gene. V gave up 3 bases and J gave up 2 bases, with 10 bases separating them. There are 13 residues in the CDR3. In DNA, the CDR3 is TGCAGCGTTGATCTGGGATTTCAAGAGACCCAGTACTTC. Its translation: CSVDLGFQETQYF.

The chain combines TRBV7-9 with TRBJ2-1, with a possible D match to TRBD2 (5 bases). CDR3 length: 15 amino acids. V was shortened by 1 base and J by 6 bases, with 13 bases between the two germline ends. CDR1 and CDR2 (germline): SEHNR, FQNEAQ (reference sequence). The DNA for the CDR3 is TGTGCCAGCAGCTTAGGGTCTCTAGCCCGCAATGAGCAGTTCTTC. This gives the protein CASSLGSLARNEQFF.

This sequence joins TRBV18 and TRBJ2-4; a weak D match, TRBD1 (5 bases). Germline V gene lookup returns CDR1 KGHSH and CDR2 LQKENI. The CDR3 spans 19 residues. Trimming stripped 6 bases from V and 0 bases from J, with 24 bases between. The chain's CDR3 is CASSPRQSQTTLAKNIQYF. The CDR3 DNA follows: TGTGCCAGCTCCCCAAGACAGAGCCAGACCACTTTAGCCAAAAACATTCAGTACTTC.

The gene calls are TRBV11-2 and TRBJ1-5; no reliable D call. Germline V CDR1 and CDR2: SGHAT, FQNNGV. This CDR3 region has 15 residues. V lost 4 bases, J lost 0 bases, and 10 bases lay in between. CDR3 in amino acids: CASSSDGYSNQPQHF. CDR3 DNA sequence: TGTGCCAGCAGCTCCGACGGTTATAGCAATCAGCCCCAGCATTTT.

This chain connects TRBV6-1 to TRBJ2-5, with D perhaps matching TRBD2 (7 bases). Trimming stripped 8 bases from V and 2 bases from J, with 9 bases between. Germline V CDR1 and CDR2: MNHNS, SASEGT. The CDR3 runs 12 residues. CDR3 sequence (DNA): TGTGCCAGCCGGGGGGCGCAAGAGACCCAGTACTTC. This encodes CASRGAQETQYF.

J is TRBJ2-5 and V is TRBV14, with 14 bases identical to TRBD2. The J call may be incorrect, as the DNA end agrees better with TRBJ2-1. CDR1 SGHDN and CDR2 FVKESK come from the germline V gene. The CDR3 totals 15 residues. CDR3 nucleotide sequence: TGTGCCAGCAGCCCTCTCGGGACTAGCGGGAGCCGGCAGTTCTTC. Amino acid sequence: CASSPLGTSGSRQFF.

CDR3 bases: TGTGCCAGCTCACCAGGGTCGCGAGAAGGCTACACCTTC. Amino acids: CASSPGSREGYTF. This rearrangement joins TRBV18 to TRBJ1-2; no reliable D call. The CDR3 totals 13 residues. V dropped 2 bases and J dropped 8 bases, with 12 bases sitting between them. Germline CDR1 KGHSH, CDR2 LQKENI.

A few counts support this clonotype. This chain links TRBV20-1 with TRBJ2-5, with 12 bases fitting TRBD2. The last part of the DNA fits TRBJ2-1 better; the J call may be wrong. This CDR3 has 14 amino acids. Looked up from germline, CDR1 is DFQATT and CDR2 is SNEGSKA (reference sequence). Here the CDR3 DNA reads TGCAGTGCGCTCCGACTAGCGGGAGCCTATGAGCAGTTCTTC. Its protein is CSALRLAGAYEQFF.

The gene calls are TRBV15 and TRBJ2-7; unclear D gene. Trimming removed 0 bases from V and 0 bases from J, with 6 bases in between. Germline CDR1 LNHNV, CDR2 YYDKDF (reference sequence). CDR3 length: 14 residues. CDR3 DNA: TGTGCCACCAGCAGAGAGGGATTCTCCTACGAGCAGTACTTC. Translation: CATSREGFSYEQYF.

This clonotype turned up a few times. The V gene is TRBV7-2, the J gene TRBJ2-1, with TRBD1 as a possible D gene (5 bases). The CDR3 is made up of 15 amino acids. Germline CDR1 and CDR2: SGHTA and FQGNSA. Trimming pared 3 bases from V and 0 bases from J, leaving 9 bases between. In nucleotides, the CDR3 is TGTGCCAGCAGCTTTGGCGACAGCTCCTACAATGAGCAGTTCTTC. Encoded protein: CASSFGDSSYNEQFF.

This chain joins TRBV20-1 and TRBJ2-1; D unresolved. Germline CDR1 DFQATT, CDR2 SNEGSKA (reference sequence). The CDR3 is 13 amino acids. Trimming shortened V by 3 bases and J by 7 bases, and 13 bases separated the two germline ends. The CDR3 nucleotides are TGCAGTGCTAGTTCGAGCCTGTCTAATGAGCAGTTCTTC. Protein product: CSASSSLSNEQFF.

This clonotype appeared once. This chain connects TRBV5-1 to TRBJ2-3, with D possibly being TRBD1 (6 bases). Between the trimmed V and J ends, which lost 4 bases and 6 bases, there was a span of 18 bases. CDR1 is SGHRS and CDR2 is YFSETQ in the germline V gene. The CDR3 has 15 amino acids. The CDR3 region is CASSANRASLDTQYF. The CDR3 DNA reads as TGCGCCAGCAGCGCGAACAGGGCCTCTCTGGATACGCAGTATTTT.

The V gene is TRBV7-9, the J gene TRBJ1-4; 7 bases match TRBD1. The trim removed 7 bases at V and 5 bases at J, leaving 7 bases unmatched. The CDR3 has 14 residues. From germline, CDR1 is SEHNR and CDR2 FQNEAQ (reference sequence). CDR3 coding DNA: TGTGCCAGCACCCCCGGGACAGAGAATGAAAAACTGTTTTTT. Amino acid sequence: CASTPGTENEKLFF.

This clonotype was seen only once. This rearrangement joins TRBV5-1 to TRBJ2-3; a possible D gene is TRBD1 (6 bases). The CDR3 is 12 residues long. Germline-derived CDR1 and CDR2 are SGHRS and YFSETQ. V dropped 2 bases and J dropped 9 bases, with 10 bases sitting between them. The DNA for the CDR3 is TGCGCCAGCAGCTTAAATGGGGGCACGCAGTATTTT. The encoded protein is CASSLNGGTQYF.

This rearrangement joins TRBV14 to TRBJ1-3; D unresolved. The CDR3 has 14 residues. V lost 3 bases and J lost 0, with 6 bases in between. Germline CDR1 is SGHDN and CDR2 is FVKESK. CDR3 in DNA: TGTGCCAGCAGCCAGAGCAACTCTGGAAACACCATATATTTT. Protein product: CASSQSNSGNTIYF.

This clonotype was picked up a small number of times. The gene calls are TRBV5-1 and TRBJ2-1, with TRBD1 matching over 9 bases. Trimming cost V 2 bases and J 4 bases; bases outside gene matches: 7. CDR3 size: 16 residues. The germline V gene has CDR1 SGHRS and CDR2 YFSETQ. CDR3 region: CASSFGQGPGYNEQFF. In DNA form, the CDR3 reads TGCGCCAGCAGCTTCGGACAGGGGCCAGGGTACAATGAGCAGTTCTTC. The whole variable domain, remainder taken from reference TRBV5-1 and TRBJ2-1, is KAGVTQTPRYLIKTRGQQVTLSCSPISGHRSVSWYQQTPGQGLQFLFEYFSETQRNKGNFPGRFSGRQFSNSRSEMNVSTLELGDSALYLCASSFGQGPGYNEQFFGPGTRLTVL.

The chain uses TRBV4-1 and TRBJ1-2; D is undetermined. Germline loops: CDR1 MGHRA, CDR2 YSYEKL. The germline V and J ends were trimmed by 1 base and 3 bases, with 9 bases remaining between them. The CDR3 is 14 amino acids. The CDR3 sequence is CASSQGSADYGYTF. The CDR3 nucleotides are TGCGCCAGCAGCCAAGGCTCGGCCGACTATGGCTACACCTTC.

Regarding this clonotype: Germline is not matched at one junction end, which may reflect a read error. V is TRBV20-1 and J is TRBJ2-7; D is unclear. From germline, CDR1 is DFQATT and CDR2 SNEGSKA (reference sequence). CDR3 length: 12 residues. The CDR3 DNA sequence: TGCAGTGCTAGCCCGGAGATCTACGAGCAGCACTTC. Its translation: CSASPEIYEQHF.

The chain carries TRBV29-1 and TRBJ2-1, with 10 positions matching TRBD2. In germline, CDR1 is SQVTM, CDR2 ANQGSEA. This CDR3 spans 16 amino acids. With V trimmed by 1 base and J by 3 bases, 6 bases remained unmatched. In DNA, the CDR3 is TGCAGCGTTGAAGTTCCGCTAGCGGGAGTCTACAATGAGCAGTTCTTC. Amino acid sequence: CSVEVPLAGVYNEQFF.

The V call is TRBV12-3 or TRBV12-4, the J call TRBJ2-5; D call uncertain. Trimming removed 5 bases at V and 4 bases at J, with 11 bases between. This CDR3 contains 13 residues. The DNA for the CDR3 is TGTGCCAGCAGTCGGATCTACCTAGAGACCCAGTACTTC. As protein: CASSRIYLETQYF.

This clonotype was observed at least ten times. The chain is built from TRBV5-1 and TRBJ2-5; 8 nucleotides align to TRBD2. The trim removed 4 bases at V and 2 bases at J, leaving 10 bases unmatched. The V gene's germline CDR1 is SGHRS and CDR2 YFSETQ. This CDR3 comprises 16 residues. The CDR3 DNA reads TGCGCCAGCAGCCCCGGACTAGCCGGGGCTCAAGAGACCCAGTACTTC. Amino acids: CASSPGLAGAQETQYF.

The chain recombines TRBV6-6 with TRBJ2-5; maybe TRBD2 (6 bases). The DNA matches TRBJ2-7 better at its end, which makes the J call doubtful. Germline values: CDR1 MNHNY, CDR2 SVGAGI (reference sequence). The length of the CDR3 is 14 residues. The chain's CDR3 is CASSLASDSYEQYF. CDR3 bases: TGTGCCAGCAGCCTAGCGTCTGACTCCTACGAGCAGTACTTC.

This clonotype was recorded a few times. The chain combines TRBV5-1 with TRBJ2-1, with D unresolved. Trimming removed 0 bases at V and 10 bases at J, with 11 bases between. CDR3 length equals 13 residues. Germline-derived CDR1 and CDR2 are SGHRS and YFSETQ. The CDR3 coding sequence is TGCGCCAGCAGCTTGGCCCCTGACGGGGAGCAGTTCTTC. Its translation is CASSLAPDGEQFF.

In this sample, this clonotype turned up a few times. CDR3 DNA: TGTGCCAGCAGCTTATGGACAAGCACAGATACGCAGTATTTT. Encoded protein: CASSLWTSTDTQYF. The V gene is TRBV5-5, the J gene TRBJ2-3; D may be TRBD1 (5 bases). V lost 2 bases, J lost 0 bases, and 7 bases lay in between. CDR1 SGHKS and CDR2 YYEKEE come from the germline V gene (reference sequence). The CDR3 contains 14 residues. The full variable domain, its missing parts supplied by reference TRBV5-5 and TRBJ2-3, is DAGVTQSPTHLIKTRGQQVTLRCSPISGHKSVSWYQQVLGQGPQFIFQYYEKEERGRGNFPDRFSARQFPNYSSELNVNALLLGDSALYLCASSLWTSTDTQYFGPGTRLTVL.

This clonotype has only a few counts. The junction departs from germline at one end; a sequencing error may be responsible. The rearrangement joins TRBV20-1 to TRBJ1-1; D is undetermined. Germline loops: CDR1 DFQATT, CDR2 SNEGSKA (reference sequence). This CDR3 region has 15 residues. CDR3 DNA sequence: TGCAGTGCTAAATTGGGAGGGTTTACGAACGCTGAAGCTTTCTTT. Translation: CSAKLGGFTNAEAFF.

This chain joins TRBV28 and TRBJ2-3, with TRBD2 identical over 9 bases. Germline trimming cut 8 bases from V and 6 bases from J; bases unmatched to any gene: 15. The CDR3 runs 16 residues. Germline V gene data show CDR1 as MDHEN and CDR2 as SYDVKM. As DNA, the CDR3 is TGTGCCAGCCTAGCGGCTAGCGGGACGACCCGGGATACGCAGTATTTT. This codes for CASLAASGTTRDTQYF.

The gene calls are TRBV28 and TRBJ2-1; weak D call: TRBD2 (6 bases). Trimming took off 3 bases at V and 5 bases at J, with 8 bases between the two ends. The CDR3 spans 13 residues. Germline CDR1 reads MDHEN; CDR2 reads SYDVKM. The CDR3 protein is CASSFGGHNEQFF. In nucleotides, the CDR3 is TGTGCCAGCAGTTTCGGGGGTCACAATGAGCAGTTCTTC.

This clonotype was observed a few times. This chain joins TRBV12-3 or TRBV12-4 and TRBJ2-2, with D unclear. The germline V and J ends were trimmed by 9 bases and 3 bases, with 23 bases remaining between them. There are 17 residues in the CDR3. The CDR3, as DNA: TGTGCCAGTCACAAAGGCCCTTATAATTCTTACACCGGGGAGCTGTTTTTT. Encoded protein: CASHKGPYNSYTGELFF.